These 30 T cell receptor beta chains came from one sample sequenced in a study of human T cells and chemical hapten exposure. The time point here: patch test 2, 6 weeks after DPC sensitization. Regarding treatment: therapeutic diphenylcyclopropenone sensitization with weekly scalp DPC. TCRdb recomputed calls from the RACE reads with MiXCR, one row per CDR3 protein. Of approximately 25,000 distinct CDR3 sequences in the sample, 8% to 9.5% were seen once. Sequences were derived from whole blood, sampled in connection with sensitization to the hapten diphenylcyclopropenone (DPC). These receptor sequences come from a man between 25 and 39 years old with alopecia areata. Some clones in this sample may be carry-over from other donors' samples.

The CDR3 region is CASRRGGTGTQYF. CDR3 DNA: TGTGCCAGCAGACGCGGGGGGACTGGTACGCAGTATTTT. This chain uses TRBV12-3 or TRBV12-4 with TRBJ2-3; 8 nucleotides align to TRBD2. J lost 8 bases, V lost 6 bases, and 7 bases had no gene match. The CDR3 is 13 amino acids.

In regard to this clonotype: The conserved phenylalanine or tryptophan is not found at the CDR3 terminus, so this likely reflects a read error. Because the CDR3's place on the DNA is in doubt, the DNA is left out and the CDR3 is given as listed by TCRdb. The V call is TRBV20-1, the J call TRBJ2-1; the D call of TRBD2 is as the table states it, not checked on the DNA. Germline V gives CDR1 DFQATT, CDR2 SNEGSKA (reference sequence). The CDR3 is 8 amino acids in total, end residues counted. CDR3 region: CSARGPNL.

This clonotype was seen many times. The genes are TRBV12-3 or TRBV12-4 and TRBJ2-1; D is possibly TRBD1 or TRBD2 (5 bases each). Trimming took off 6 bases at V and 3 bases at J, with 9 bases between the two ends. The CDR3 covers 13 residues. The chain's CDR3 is CASRGRIYNEQFF. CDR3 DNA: TGTGCCAGCAGGGGACGGATCTACAATGAGCAGTTCTTC.

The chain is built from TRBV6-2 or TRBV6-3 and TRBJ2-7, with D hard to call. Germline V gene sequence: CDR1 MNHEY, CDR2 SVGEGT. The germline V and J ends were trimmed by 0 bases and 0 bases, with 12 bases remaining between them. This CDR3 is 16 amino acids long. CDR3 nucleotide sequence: TGTGCCAGCAGTTACTCACCCGGTGGAGCCTCCTACGAGCAGTACTTC. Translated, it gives CASSYSPGGASYEQYF.

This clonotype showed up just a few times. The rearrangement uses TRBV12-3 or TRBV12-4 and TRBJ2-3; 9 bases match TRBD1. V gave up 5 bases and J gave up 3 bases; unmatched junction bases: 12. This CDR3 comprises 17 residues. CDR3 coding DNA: TGTGCCAGCAGTCTACCCTTCGGGACAGGGCTGACAGATACGCAGTATTTT. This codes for CASSLPFGTGLTDTQYF.

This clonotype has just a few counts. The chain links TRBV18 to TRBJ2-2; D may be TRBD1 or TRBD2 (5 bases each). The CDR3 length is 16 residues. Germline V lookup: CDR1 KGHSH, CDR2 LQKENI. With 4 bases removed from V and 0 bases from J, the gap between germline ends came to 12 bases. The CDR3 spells CASSLTGTTNTGELFF. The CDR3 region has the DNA TGTGCCAGCTCACTAACCGGGACCACGAACACCGGGGAGCTGTTTTTT.

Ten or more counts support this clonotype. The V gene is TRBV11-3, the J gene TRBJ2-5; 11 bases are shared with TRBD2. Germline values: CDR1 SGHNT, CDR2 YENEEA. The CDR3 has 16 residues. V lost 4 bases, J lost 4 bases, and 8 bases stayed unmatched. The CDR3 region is CASSSLAGGRPETQYF. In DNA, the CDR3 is TGTGCCAGCAGCTCCCTAGCGGGGGGCCGTCCAGAGACCCAGTACTTC.

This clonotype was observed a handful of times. The CDR3 nucleotides read TGCAGCGTTGAACTGACAGGGAATAGCTACGAGCAGTACTTC. Its protein is CSVELTGNSYEQYF. This chain joins TRBV29-1 and TRBJ2-7, with TRBD1 matching over 7 bases. Germline values: CDR1 SQVTM, CDR2 ANQGSEA. This CDR3 comprises 14 residues. V shed 2 bases, J shed 3 bases, and the junction held 7 bases outside the gene matches.

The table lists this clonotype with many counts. The CDR3 DNA is TGTGCCAGCAGCTTCCTGGGGACAGGGGGCTCCTACGAGCAGTACTTC. As protein: CASSFLGTGGSYEQYF. The chain combines TRBV28 with TRBJ2-7, with 11 bases lining up with TRBD1. The CDR3 spans 16 residues. V lost 6 bases and J lost 0; bases outside the gene matches: 7. Germline-derived CDR1 and CDR2 are MDHEN and SYDVKM.

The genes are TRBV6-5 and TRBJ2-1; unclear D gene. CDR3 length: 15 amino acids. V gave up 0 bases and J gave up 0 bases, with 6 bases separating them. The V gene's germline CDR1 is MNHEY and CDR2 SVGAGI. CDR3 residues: CASSYSGSSYNEQFF. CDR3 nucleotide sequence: TGTGCCAGCAGTTACTCGGGAAGCTCCTACAATGAGCAGTTCTTC.

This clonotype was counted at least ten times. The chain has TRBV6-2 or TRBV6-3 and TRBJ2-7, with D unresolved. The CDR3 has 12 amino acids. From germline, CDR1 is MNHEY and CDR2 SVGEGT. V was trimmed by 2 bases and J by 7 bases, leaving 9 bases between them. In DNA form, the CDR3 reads TGTGCCAGCAGTTACGACCGCGAGGAGCAGTACTTC. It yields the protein CASSYDREEQYF.

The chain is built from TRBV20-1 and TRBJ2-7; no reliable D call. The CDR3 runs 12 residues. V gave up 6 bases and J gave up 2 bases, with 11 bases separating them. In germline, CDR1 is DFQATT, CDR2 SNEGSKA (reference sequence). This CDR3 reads CSAARAAYEQYF. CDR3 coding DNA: TGCAGTGCCGCCCGCGCAGCCTACGAGCAGTACTTC.

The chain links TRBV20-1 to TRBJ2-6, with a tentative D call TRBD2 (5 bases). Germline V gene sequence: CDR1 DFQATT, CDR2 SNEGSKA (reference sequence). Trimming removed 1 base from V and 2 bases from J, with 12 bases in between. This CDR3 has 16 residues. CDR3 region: CSARVVSGAGANVLTF. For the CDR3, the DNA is TGCAGTGCTAGAGTTGTTTCCGGGGCTGGGGCCAACGTCCTGACTTTC.

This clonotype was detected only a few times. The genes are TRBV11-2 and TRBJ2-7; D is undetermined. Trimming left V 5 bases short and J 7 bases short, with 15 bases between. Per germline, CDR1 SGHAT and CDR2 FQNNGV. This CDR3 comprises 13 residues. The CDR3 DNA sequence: TGTGCCAGCAGCGCCATTATTGACGCGGAGCAGTACTTC. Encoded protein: CASSAIIDAEQYF. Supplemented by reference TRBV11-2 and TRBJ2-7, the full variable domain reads EAGVAQSPRYKIIEKRQSVAFWCNPISGHATLYWYQQILGQGPKLLIQFQNNGVVDDSQLPKDRFSAERLKGVDSTLKIQPAKLEDSAVYLCASSAIIDAEQYFGPGTRLTVT.

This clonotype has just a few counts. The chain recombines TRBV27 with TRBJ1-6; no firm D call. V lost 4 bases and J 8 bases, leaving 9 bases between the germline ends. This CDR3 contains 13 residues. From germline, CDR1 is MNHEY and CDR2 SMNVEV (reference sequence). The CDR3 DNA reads TGTGCCAGCAGTTCCCAGCGACATTCACCCCTCCACTTT. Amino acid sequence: CASSSQRHSPLHF.

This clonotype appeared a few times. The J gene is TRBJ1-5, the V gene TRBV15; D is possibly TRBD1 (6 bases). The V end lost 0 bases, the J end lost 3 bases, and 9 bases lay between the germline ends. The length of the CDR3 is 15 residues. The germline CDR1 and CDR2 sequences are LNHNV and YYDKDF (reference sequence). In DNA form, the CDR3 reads TGTGCCACCAGCAGAGATCAGGGGCACAATCAGCCCCAGCATTTT. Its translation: CATSRDQGHNQPQHF.

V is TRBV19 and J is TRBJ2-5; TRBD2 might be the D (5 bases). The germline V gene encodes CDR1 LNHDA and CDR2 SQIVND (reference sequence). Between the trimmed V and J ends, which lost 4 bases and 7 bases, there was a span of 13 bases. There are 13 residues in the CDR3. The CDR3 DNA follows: TGTGCCAGTAGTACCGGGAAGGCTGGGACCCAGTACTTC. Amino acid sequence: CASSTGKAGTQYF.

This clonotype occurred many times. The CDR3 protein is CASSQDPPSQETQYF. Written as DNA, the CDR3 is TGTGCCAGCAGCCAAGATCCCCCTAGCCAAGAGACCCAGTACTTC. The rearrangement links TRBV4-2 to TRBJ2-5, with D unclear. The length of the CDR3 is 15 residues. CDR1 and CDR2 from the germline V gene are LGHNA and YNFKEQ. V shed 0 bases and J shed 1 base, with 9 bases lying between them.

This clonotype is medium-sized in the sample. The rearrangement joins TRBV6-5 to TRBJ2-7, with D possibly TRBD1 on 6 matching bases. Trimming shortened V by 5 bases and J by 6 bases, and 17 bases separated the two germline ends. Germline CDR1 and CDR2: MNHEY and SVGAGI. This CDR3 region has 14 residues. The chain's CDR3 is CASSQHGGGGEQYF. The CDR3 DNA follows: TGTGCCAGCAGTCAACATGGGGGCGGAGGCGAGCAGTACTTC.

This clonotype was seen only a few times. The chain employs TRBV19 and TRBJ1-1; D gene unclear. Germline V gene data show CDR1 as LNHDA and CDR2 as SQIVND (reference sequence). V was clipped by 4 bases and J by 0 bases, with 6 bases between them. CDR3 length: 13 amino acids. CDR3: CASSTFMNTEAFF. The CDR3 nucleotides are TGTGCCAGTAGTACCTTCATGAACACTGAAGCTTTCTTT.

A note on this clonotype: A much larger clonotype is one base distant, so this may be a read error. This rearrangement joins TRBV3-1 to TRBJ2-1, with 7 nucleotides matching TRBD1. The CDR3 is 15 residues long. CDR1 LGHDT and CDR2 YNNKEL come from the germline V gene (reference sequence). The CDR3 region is CASSQEGRGYDERFF. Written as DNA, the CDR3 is TGTGCCAGCAGCCAAGAGGGCAGGGGGTACGATGAGCGGTTCTTC.

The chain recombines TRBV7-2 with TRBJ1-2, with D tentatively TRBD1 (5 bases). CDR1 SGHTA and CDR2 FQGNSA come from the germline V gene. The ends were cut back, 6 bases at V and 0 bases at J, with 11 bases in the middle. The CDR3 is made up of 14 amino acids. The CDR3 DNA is TGTGCCAGCAGGCAGGGAGGTTCTAACTATGGCTACACCTTC. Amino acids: CASRQGGSNYGYTF.

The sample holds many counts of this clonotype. The DNA of the CDR3 is TGTGCCAGCAGCTTGGAACAGGGGGATAGGTGGCAGCCCCAGCATTTT. As protein: CASSLEQGDRWQPQHF. This rearrangement joins TRBV7-2 to TRBJ1-5, with 8 bases fitting TRBD1. The V gene's germline CDR1 is SGHTA and CDR2 FQGNSA. The CDR3 is made up of 16 amino acids. Trimming removed 3 bases from V and 7 bases from J; junction bases left unmatched: 11.

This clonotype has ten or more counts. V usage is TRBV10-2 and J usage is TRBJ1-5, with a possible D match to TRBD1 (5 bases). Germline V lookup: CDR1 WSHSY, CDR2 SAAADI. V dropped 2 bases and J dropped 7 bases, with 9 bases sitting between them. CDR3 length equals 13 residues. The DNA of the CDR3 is TGCGCCAGCAGTGAGCAAAGGGACCAGCCCCAGCATTTT. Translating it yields CASSEQRDQPQHF.

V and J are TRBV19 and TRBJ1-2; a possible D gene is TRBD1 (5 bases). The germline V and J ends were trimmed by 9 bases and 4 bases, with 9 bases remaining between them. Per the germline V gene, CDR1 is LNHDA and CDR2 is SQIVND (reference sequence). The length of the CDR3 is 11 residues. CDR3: CASDSLYGYTF. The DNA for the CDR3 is TGTGCCAGCGACAGTCTCTATGGCTACACCTTC.

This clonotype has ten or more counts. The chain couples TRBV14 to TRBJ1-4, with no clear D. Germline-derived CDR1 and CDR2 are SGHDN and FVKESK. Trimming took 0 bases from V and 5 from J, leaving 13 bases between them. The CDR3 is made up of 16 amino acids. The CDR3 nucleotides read TGTGCCAGCAGCCAAGAATACAGCTATCCCAATGAAAAACTGTTTTTT. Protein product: CASSQEYSYPNEKLFF.

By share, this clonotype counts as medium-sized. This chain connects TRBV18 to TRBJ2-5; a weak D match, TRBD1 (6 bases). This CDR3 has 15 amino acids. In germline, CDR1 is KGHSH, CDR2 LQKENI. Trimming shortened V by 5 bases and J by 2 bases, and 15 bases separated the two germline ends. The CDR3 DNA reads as TGTGCCAGCTCAGTGGGGGCAGCAATTCAAGAGACCCAGTACTTC. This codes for CASSVGAAIQETQYF.

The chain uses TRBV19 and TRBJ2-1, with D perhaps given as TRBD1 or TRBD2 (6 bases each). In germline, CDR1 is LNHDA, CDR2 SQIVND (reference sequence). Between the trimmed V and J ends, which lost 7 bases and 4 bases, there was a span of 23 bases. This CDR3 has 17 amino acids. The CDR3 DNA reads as TGTGCCAGTACCGTGGGGCGGGGCAGGGGAGCGTACAATGAGCAGTTCTTC. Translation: CASTVGRGRGAYNEQFF. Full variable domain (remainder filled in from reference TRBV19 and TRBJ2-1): DGGITQSPKYLFRKEGQNVTLSCEQNLNHDAMYWYRQDPGQGLRLIYYSQIVNDFQKGDIAEGYSVSREKKESFPLTVTSAQKNPTAFYLCASTVGRGRGAYNEQFFGPGTRLTVL.

CDR3 bases: TGTGCCAGCGGACTTGAAAGTGATAATTCACCCCTCCACTTT. Amino acid sequence: CASGLESDNSPLHF. This chain links TRBV12-3 or TRBV12-4 with TRBJ1-6; no clear D gene. The CDR3 length is 14 residues. Between the trimmed V and J ends, which lost 8 bases and 5 bases, there was a span of 13 bases.

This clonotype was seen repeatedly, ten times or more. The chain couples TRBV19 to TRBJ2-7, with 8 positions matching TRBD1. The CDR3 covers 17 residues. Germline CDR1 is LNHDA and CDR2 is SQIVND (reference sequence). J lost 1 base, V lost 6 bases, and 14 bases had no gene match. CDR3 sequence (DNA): TGTGCCAGTAGCACTCGCGCAGGGGGCCCACCTTCCTACGAGCAGTACTTC. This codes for CASSTRAGGPPSYEQYF.